Listed here are 5 T cell receptor beta chains from one sample, sequenced in a study of blood T cells in healthy people across ages. Next came a second PCR, run for about 6 to 12 cycles, which used a sample-barcoded 5' primer along with a J-beta primer mix. One entry per CDR3 protein, called by TCRdb with MiXCR from the 5' RACE reads. The table lists about 650,000 distinct CDR3 sequences, approximately 29% of them singletons. Sequencing was carried out using blood. These receptor sequences come from an elderly woman in good health.

This clonotype showed up many times. The rearrangement uses TRBV7-2 and TRBJ1-2, with 7 bases identical to TRBD1. CDR3 size: 14 residues. Germline-derived CDR1 and CDR2 are SGHTA and FQGNSA. V was clipped by 2 bases and J by 5 bases; unmatched bases: 5. The CDR3 reads CASSLRDSTYGYTF. CDR3 sequence (DNA): TGTGCCAGCAGCTTAAGGGACAGTACTTATGGCTACACCTTC.

This rearrangement joins TRBV18 to TRBJ2-7, with D tentatively TRBD1 or TRBD2 (6 bases each). Germline V gene data show CDR1 as KGHSH and CDR2 as LQKENI. Trimming took 2 bases from V and 0 from J, leaving 14 bases between them. The CDR3 is made up of 16 amino acids. The CDR3 coding sequence is TGTGCCAGCTCACCAGTGACGGGGGCGAGCTCCTACGAGCAGTACTTC. Encoded protein: CASSPVTGASSYEQYF.

A remark on this clonotype: A clone one base away is much larger, so this may be a read error. The CDR3 loop is CRAGQENTEAFF. The CDR3 region has the DNA TGCAGGGCCGGACAGGAGAACACTGAAGCTTTCTTT. The chain uses TRBV20-1 and TRBJ1-1; the match to TRBD1 covers 7 bases. CDR1 is DFQATT, CDR2 SNEGSKA, per germline (reference sequence). CDR3 length equals 12 residues.

At least ten counts were recorded for this clonotype. This sequence joins TRBV5-1 and TRBJ2-7; tentative D call: TRBD1 (6 bases). V was clipped by 3 bases and J by 2 bases, with 9 bases between them. Germline lookup yields CDR1 SGHRS and CDR2 YFSETQ. The CDR3 length is 13 residues. The CDR3: CASSWRTAYEQYF. The CDR3 DNA follows: TGCGCCAGCAGCTGGAGGACAGCCTACGAGCAGTACTTC.

The sample holds many counts of this clonotype. V usage is TRBV7-2 and J usage is TRBJ2-7; D might be TRBD1 (6 bases). The V gene lost 2 bases and the J gene lost 5 bases, with 13 bases spanning the gap. Germline V gene lookup returns CDR1 SGHTA and CDR2 FQGNSA. The CDR3 length is 14 residues. The DNA of the CDR3 is TGTGCCAGCAGCTTACAGGGGAATTCGCACGAGCAGTACTTC. This gives the protein CASSLQGNSHEQYF.